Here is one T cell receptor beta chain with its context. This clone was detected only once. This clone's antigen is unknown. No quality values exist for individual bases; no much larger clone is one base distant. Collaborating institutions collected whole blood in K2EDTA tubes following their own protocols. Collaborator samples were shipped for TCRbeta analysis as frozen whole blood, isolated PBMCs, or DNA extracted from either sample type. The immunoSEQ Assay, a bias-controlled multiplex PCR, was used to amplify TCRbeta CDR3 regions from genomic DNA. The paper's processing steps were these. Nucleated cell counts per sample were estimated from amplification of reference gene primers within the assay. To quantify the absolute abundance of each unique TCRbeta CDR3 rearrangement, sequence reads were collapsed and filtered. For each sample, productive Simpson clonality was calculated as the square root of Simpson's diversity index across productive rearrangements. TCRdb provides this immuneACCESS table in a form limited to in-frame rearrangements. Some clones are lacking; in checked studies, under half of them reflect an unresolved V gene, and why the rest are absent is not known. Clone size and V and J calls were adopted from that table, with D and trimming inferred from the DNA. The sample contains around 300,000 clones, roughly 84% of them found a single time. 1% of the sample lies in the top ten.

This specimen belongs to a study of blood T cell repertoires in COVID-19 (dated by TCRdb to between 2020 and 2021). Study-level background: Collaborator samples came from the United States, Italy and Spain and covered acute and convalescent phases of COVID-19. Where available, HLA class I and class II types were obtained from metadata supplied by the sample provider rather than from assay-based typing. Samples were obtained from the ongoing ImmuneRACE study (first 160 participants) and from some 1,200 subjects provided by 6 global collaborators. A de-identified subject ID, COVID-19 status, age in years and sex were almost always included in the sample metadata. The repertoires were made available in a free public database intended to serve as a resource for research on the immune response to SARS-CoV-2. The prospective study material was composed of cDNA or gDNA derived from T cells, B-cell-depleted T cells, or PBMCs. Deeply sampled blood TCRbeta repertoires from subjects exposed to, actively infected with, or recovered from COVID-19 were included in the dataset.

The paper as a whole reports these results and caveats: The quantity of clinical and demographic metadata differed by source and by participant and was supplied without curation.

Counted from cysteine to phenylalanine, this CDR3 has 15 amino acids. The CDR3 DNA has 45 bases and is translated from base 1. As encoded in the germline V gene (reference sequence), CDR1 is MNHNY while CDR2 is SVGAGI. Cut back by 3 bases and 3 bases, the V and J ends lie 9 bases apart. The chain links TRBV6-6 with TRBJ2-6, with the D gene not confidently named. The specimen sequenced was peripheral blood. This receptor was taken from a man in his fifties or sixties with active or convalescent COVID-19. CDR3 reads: CASSYAASGANVLTF. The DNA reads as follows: TGTGCCAGCAGTTATGCTGCTAGTGGGGCCAACGTCCTGACTTTC.